This TCR beta chain is drawn from a study of T cells in Graves' hyperthyroidism and ophthalmopathy. CDR1 is MNHEY, CDR2 SMNVEV, per germline (reference sequence). V shed 7 bases, J shed 6 bases, and the junction held 5 bases outside the gene matches. This CDR3 is built from 15 residues. This clonotype turned up a few times. Amplified TCR beta CDR3 regions derived from RNA transcripts. RT-PCR in the first round (using the HTBI primer set) targeted the TCR CDR3. TCRdb redid the calling of the multiplex PCR reads with MiXCR, one entry per CDR3 protein. The sample comprises about 380,000 distinct CDR3 sequences, approximately 15% of which are singletons, and roughly 11% rests with the top ten.

This TCR derives from a woman aged 55 to 70 with Graves' hyperthyroidism. The specimen was blood. The chain combines TRBV27 with TRBJ2-1; 14 bases line up with TRBD2. The DNA for the CDR3 is TGTGCCAGCAACCCGGGACTAGCGGGAGCCAATGAGCAGTTCTTC. Residues: CASNPGLAGANEQFF.